Listed here are 14 T cell receptor beta chains from one sample, sequenced in a study of neoadjuvant nivolumab and ipilimumab in lung cancer (dated by TCRdb to about 2020). Libraries came from the immunoSEQ multiplex PCR assay. The table comes from immuneACCESS by way of TCRdb, which keeps in-frame sequences with V and J called. Part of the clones is missing from these tables; in studies checked, under half for an unresolved V gene and the rest for unknown reasons. The sample yields 9,000 to 10,000 clones; about 81% were counted once. The ten largest make up about 3.5% of the sample. The time point label of this sample denotes: pretherapy, before neoadjuvant immune checkpoint inhibitors. Sequencing used peripheral blood, obtained before neoadjuvant nivolumab, alone or with ipilimumab. These receptors were obtained from an adult with non-small cell lung cancer.

This sequence joins TRBV15 and TRBJ1-3; TRBD1 is a possible D gene (5 bases). The germline V gene has CDR1 LNHNV and CDR2 YYDKDF (reference sequence). V was cut by 0 bases and J by 4 bases, with 10 bases left in between. CDR3 length: 15 residues. The DNA for the CDR3 is TGTGCCACCAGCAGAGATCCGGGGGAAGGAAACACCATATATTTT. As protein: CATSRDPGEGNTIYF.

The gene calls are TRBV11-2 and TRBJ2-3; the D call may be TRBD1 or TRBD2 (5 bases each). Germline values: CDR1 SGHAT, CDR2 FQNNGV. V lost 0 bases and J lost 0, with 13 bases in between. The CDR3 length is 17 residues. DNA of the CDR3: TGTGCCAGCAGCTTAGAGAGACGGGACCCTAGCACAGATACGCAGTATTTT. It is translated as CASSLERRDPSTDTQYF.

The table lists this clone with a count of one. The V call is TRBV11-2, the J call TRBJ2-5; D ambiguous. The J call is doubtful: the DNA matches TRBJ2-7 better. CDR1 is SGHAT and CDR2 is FQNNGV in the germline V gene. This CDR3 contains 13 residues. DNA of the CDR3: TGTGCCAGCAGCTTAGTTACTCACTACGAGCAGTACTTC. Its protein product is CASSLVTHYEQYF.

The chain has TRBV7-8 and TRBJ1-6; D not resolved. Germline V gene lookup returns CDR1 SGHVS and CDR2 FQNEAQ. The CDR3 extends over 15 amino acids. Trimming removed 5 bases from V and 9 bases from J, with 17 bases in between. Here the CDR3 reads CASSPKEGSGSPLHF. The CDR3 DNA reads as TGTGCCAGCAGCCCAAAGGAAGGGAGCGGTTCACCCCTCCACTTT.

This clone was picked up a small number of times. This chain connects TRBV9 to TRBJ2-2; 10 nucleotides agree with TRBD2. V was clipped by 4 bases and J by 3 bases; unmatched bases: 6. The CDR3 has 16 amino acids. The germline V gene encodes CDR1 SGDLS and CDR2 YYNGEE. DNA for the CDR3: TGTGCCAGCAGCCGGCTAGCGGGAGTGGACACCGGGGAGCTGTTTTTT. Its protein is CASSRLAGVDTGELFF.

V gene TRBV2 combines with J gene TRBJ1-1; D possibly corresponds to TRBD1 (5 bases). V shed 3 bases and J shed 3 bases, with 20 bases lying between them. The CDR3 contains 17 residues. Germline V gene lookup returns CDR1 SNHLY and CDR2 FYNNEI. This CDR3 is CASSERGVGVGYTEAFF. The CDR3 nucleotides read TGTGCCAGCAGTGAGAGGGGAGTGGGAGTAGGGTACACTGAAGCTTTCTTT. The entire variable domain, with the rest obtained from reference TRBV2 and TRBJ1-1, is as follows: EPEVTQTPSHQVTQMGQEVILRCVPISNHLYFYWYRQILGQKVEFLVSFYNNEISEKSEIFDDQFSVERPDGSNFTLKIRSTKLEDSAMYFCASSERGVGVGYTEAFFGQGTRLTVV.

The V gene is TRBV7-3, the J gene TRBJ2-7; 11 bases agree with TRBD2. V lost 8 bases to trimming and J lost 3 bases; unmatched junction nucleotides: 6. Germline values: CDR1 SGHTA, CDR2 FQGTGA. This CDR3 is built from 14 residues. CDR3 in amino acids: CASALAGEDYEQYF. The CDR3 DNA is TGTGCCAGCGCACTAGCGGGAGAGGACTACGAGCAGTACTTC.

This clone was counted once. A read error may produce the germline difference seen at one junction end. The chain recombines TRBV28 with TRBJ2-5, with a tentative D call TRBD1 (6 bases). The CDR3 totals 12 residues. Germline assignment: CDR1 MDHEN and CDR2 SYDVKM. DNA of the CDR3: TGTGCCAGCAGTTCCCCTACAGGGTACCTCGACTTC. Translated: CASSSPTGYLDF. The entire variable domain, with the rest obtained from reference TRBV28 and TRBJ2-5, is as follows: DVKVTQSSRYLVKRTGEKVFLECVQDMDHENMFWYRQDPGLGLRLIYFSYDVKMKEKGDIPEGYSVSREKKERFSLILESASTNQTSMYLCASSSPTGYLDFGPGTRLLVL.

The J gene is TRBJ2-1, the V gene TRBV18; a weak D match, TRBD1 (6 bases). V lost 6 bases and J lost 5, with 23 bases in between. The germline CDR1 and CDR2 sequences are KGHSH and LQKENI. This CDR3 region has 17 residues. The CDR3 sequence is CASSQLPGQGPDNEQFF. For the CDR3, the DNA is TGTGCCAGCTCTCAACTTCCGGGGCAGGGGCCGGACAATGAGCAGTTCTTC.

The J gene is TRBJ2-1, the V gene TRBV5-1; possibly TRBD2 for D (5 bases). The V gene's germline CDR1 is SGHRS and CDR2 YFSETQ. V was clipped by 0 bases and J by 14 bases, with 12 bases between them. This CDR3 is built from 12 residues. The CDR3 nucleotides read TGCGCCAGCAGCTTGGGAGTGGTCGGGAAGTTCTTC. It encodes CASSLGVVGKFF.

The genes are TRBV28 and TRBJ2-7, with no clear D. The CDR3 has 14 residues. In germline, CDR1 is MDHEN, CDR2 SYDVKM. The ends were cut back, 3 bases at V and 2 bases at J, with 11 bases in the middle. The CDR3, as DNA: TGTGCCAGCAGTTTTCCAGGCGTACCCTACGAGCAGTACTTC. Translation gives CASSFPGVPYEQYF.

In its sample, this clone was seen once. V gene TRBV5-1 combines with J gene TRBJ1-1; D unclear. Per the germline V gene, CDR1 is SGHRS and CDR2 is YFSETQ. There are 15 residues in the CDR3. Between the trimmed V and J ends, which lost 0 bases and 0 bases, there was a span of 9 bases. CDR3 loop: CASSLDGLMNTEAFF. CDR3 coding DNA: TGCGCCAGCAGCTTGGATGGCCTCATGAACACTGAAGCTTTCTTT. Full variable domain (outside the CDR3, taken from reference TRBV5-1 and TRBJ1-1): KAGVTQTPRYLIKTRGQQVTLSCSPISGHRSVSWYQQTPGQGLQFLFEYFSETQRNKGNFPGRFSGRQFSNSRSEMNVSTLELGDSALYLCASSLDGLMNTEAFFGQGTRLTVV.

This chain links TRBV6-5 with TRBJ1-1; D is unclear. Germline V gene sequence: CDR1 MNHEY, CDR2 SVGAGI. V was cut by 7 bases and J by 1 base, with 10 bases left in between. The CDR3 totals 13 residues. CDR3 bases: TGTGCCAGCATTCTAGAGGAGAACACTGAAGCTTTCTTT. Translation gives CASILEENTEAFF.

DNA for the CDR3: TGTGCCAGCAGTTACGGACAGGGGGTAACCTACGAGCAGTACTTC. Translated: CASSYGQGVTYEQYF. The genes are TRBV6-5 and TRBJ2-7; 10 bases line up with TRBD1. The ends lost 2 bases at V and 2 bases at J; junction bases unmatched: 3. Per the germline V gene, CDR1 is MNHEY and CDR2 is SVGAGI. This CDR3 has 15 amino acids.